This T cell receptor beta chain emerged from a study of Graves' ophthalmopathy and Graves' hyperthyroidism (dated by TCRdb to the late 2010s). Some background on the complete study: Peripheral blood was collected at initial diagnosis, prior to any treatment. The study used TCR beta repertoire signatures to distinguish Graves' ophthalmopathy from Graves' hyperthyroidism and to predict progression to ophthalmopathy. In total, 135 blood samples were TCR-sequenced: 43 ophthalmopathy, some 75 hyperthyroidism and some 17 hyperthyroidism-to-ophthalmopathy patients. A discovery set of about 99 patients (43 ophthalmopathy, some 58 stable hyperthyroidism) was enrolled to explore V-J signatures distinguishing ophthalmopathy from hyperthyroidism. An independent validation cohort comprised fewer than 20 hyperthyroidism patients and roughly 15 patients who later progressed from hyperthyroidism to ophthalmopathy. In more than five hyperthyroidism patients, the T-cell repertoires found in thyroid tissue were compared with those found in blood. Following sample collection, hyperthyroidism patients were given methimazole at a starting dose of 30 mg daily, and ophthalmopathy patients were given high-dose intravenous methylprednisolone. The 100 discovery patients were randomly split 7:3 into training and test sets. What the work shows at the level of the full study, not this receptor alone: In validation, the model predicted ophthalmopathy progression with about 71% sensitivity and approximately 78% specificity; some 13 predicted patients were CT-confirmed with GO in a median of approximately 6.2 months. Most of the expanded thyroid clonotypes with a frequency above 0.001 were also detected in blood, and it was suggested that the thyroid immune response may be reflected by blood repertoires. No statistical method was used to set the sample size in advance, and the investigators knew which group each participant was assigned to. Ophthalmopathy was separated from stable hyperthyroidism by the 13-signature model with 85% to 90% sensitivity and about 81% specificity in cross-validation and with 80%/75% in the test set.

For repertoire sequencing, TCR beta CDR3 regions were amplified from RNA transcripts. HTBI primers and the Qiagen OneStep RT-PCR kit were used in a first-round RT-PCR, which was followed by a second-round multiplex PCR, size selection and purification. Sequencing of the libraries was carried out on an Illumina HiSeq2000 in paired-end mode with 100 bp reads. The authors' pipeline ran thus. SOAPnuke was used to process the reads, throwing out any read that had adapters, had uncalled bases, had a mean Phred below 15, or lacked an exact constant-primer or identifier match. High-quality paired reads were merged with COPE v1.2.5. Each unique nucleotide sequence was treated as a clonotype, and MiTCR v1.1 was used to align the clonotypes to the IMGT TRB V, D and J references. The analysis was limited to V-J combinations with a frequency above 0.0001, which together covered about 99% of the repertoires. For each V-J combination, a TCR clonal expansion and chaos score was defined as the ratio of F50 clonal expansion to chaos observed in the TCRdist matrix. Welch's t-statistics and random forest were used to reduce features to some 13 V-J combinations, which were fed into a naive Bayes classifier. The Morisita-Horn index was used to measure how similar the thyroid and blood repertoires were. TCRdb reworked the public reads: Q25 trimming with fastp, MiXCR clone assembly, productive beta chains retained. Every distinct CDR3 protein forms one entry, paired with its most common genes and DNA. The V and J calls and clone size are TCRdb's, not the authors'. The sample table lists fewer than 600,000 distinct CDR3 sequences, under 15% of them with a count of one. The ten largest clones add up to approximately 9.8% of the sample.

CDR3 length: 16 amino acids, cysteine to phenylalanine. Just CDR3 DNA is preserved here, 48 bases in frame from base 1. Germline trimming: 4 bases from V, 3 bases from J; junction bases outside gene matches: 8. As encoded in the germline V gene (reference sequence), CDR1 is SGHAT while CDR2 is FQDESV. This clonotype has ten or more counts. Its antigen remains undetermined. Base qualities are not at hand, and no much larger clone is one base apart. Patients with ophthalmopathy had moderately to severely active disease, with a Clinical Activity Score of 3 or more, a NOSPECS grade of 4 or more, and a disease duration of less than 3 months. Patients with other autoimmune diseases, uncontrolled infections, pregnancy or lactation were excluded from the study. Clinical symptoms, serum thyroxine, TRAb, thyroid ultrasound and orbital computed tomography formed the basis of the diagnosis. PBMCs were isolated from 8 to 10 ml of fresh peripheral blood by Ficoll-Paque density gradient centrifugation. Total RNA was extracted with Trizol reagent and quality-checked on an Agilent 2100 Bioanalyzer.

This clonotype was obtained from a woman in her 30s with Graves' ophthalmopathy. Donor details come from another sample of the same person, matched by shared clones. Sequenced material: blood. The chain employs TRBV11-1 and TRBJ2-7; TRBD1 fits 11 bases in the junction. The nucleotide sequence reads TGTGCCAGCAGCTCACGACCCGGGACAGGGGGCTACGAGCAGTACTTC. Its protein reads: CASSSRPGTGGYEQYF.